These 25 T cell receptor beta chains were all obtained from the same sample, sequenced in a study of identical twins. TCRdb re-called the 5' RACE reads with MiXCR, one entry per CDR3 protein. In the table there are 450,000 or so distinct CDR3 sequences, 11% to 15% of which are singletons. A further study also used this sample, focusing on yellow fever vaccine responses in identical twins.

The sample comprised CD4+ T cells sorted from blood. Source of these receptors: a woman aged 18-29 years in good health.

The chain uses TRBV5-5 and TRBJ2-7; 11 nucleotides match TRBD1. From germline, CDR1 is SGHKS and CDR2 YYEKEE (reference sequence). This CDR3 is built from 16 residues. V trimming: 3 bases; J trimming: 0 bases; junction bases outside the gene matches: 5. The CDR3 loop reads CASSSGTGGGSYEQYF. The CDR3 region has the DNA TGTGCCAGCAGCTCAGGGACAGGGGGGGGCTCCTACGAGCAGTACTTC.

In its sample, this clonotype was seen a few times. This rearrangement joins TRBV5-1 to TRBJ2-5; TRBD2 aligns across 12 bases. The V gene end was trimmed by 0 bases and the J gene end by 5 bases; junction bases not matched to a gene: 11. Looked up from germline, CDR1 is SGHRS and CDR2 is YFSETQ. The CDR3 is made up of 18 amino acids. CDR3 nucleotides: TGCGCCAGCAGCTTGGCCCGGACTAGCGGGGAGCTGGGTGAGACCCAGTACTTC. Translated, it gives CASSLARTSGELGETQYF.

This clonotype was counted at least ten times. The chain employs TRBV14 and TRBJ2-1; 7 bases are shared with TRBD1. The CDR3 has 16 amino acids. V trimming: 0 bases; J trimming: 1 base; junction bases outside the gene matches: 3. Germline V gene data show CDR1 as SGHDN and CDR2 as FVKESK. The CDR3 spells CASSQDRDRSYNEQFF. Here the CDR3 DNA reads TGTGCCAGCAGCCAAGACCGGGACAGATCCTACAATGAGCAGTTCTTC.

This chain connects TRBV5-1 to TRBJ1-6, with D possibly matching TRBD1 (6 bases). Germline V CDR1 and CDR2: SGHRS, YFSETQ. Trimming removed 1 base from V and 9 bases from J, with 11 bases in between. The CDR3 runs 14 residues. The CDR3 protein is CASSLTGLTSPLHF. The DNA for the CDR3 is TGCGCCAGCAGCTTGACAGGGTTGACTTCACCCCTCCACTTT.

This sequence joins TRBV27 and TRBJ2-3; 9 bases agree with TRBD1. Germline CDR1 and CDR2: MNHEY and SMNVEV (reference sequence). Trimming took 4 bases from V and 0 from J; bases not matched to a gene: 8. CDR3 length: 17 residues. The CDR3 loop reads CASSSGTGTISTDTQYF. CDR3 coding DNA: TGTGCCAGCAGTTCCGGGACAGGGACGATTAGCACAGATACGCAGTATTTT.

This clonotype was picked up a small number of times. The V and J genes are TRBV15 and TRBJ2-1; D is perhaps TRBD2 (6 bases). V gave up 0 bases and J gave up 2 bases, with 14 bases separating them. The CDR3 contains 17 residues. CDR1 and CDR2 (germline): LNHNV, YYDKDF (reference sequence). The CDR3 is CATSREEKAGTYNEQFF. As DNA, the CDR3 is TGTGCCACCAGCAGAGAGGAGAAGGCGGGGACCTACAATGAGCAGTTCTTC. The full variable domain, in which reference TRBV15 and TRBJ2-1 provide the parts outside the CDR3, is DAMVIQNPRYQVTQFGKPVTLSCSQTLNHNVMYWYQQKSSQAPKLLFHYYDKDFNNEADTPDNFQSRRPNTSFCFLDIRSPGLGDTAMYLCATSREEKAGTYNEQFFGPGTRLTVL.

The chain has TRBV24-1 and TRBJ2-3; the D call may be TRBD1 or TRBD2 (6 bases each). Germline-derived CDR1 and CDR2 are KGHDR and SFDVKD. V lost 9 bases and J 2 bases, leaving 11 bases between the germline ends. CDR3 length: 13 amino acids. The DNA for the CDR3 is TGTGCCACCGCGAGGGGGGTCACAGATACGCAGTATTTT. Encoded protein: CATARGVTDTQYF.

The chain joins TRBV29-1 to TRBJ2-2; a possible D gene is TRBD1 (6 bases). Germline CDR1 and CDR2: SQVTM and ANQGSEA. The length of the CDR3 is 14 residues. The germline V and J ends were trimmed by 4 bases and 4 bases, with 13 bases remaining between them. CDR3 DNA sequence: TGCAGCGTTGCACAGGGTGTTAGCACCGGGGAGCTGTTTTTT. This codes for CSVAQGVSTGELFF.

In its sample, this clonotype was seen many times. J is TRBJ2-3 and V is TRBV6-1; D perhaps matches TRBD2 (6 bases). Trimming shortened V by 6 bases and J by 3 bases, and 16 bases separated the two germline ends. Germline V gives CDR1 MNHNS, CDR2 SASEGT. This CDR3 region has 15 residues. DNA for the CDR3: TGTGCCAGCAGACTGACCCGGGACTCGACAGATACGCAGTATTTT. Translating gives CASRLTRDSTDTQYF.

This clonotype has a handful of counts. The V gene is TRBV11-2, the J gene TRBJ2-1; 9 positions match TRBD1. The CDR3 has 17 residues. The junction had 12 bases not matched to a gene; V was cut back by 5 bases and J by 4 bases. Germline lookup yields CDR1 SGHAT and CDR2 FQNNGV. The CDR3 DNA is TGTGCCAGCAGCCCCAAAGCCGGGACAGGGATTTACAATGAGCAGTTCTTC. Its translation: CASSPKAGTGIYNEQFF.

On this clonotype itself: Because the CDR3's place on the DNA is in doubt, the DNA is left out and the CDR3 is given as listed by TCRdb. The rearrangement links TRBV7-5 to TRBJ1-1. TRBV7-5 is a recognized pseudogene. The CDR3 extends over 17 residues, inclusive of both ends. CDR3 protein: CISVPEAATDTNTEAFF.

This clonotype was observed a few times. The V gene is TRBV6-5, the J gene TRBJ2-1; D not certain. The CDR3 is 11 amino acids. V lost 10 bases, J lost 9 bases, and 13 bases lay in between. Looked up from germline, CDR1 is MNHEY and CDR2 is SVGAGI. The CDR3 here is CATLRSGEQFF. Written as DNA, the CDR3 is TGTGCCACCTTACGATCCGGTGAGCAGTTCTTC.

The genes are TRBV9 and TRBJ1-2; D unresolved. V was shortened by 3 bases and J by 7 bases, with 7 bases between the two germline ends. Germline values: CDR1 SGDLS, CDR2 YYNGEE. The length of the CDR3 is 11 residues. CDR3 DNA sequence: TGTGCCAGCAGCGGGGGAGCTGGCTACACCTTC. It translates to CASSGGAGYTF.

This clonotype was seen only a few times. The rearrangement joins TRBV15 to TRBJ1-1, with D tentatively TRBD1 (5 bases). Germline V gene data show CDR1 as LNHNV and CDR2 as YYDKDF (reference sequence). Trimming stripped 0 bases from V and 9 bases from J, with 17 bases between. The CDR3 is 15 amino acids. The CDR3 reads CATSRDLKQGGKAFF. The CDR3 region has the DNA TGTGCCACCAGCAGAGATCTTAAGCAGGGAGGGAAAGCTTTCTTT.

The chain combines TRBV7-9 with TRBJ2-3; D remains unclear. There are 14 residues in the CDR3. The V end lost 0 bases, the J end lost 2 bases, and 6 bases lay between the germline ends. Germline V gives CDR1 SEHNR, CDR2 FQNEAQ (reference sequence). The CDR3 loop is CASSLAADTDTQYF. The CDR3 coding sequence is TGTGCCAGCAGCTTAGCGGCCGACACAGATACGCAGTATTTT.

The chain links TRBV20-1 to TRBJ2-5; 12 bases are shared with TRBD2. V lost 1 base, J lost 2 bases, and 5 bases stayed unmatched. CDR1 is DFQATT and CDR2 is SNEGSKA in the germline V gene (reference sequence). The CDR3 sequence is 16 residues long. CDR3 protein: CSARAPGTSGQETQYF. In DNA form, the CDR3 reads TGCAGTGCTAGAGCGCCCGGGACTAGCGGGCAAGAGACCCAGTACTTC.

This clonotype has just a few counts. The DNA of the CDR3 is TGTGCCAGCAGTTACGTGCGGGGGGGAAATCAGCCCCAGCATTTT. It specifies CASSYVRGGNQPQHF. The chain carries TRBV6-2 or TRBV6-3 and TRBJ1-5, with D possibly TRBD1 on 5 matching bases. Germline V lookup: CDR1 MNHEY, CDR2 SVGEGT. CDR3 length: 15 residues. V was cut by 2 bases and J by 4 bases, with 12 bases left in between.

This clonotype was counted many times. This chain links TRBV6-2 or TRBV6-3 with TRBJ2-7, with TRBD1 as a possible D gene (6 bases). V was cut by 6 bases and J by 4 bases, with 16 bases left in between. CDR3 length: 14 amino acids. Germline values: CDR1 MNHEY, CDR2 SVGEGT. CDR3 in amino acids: CASSLGGQIYEQYF. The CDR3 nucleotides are TGTGCCAGCAGCTTGGGCGGACAGATATACGAGCAGTACTTC.

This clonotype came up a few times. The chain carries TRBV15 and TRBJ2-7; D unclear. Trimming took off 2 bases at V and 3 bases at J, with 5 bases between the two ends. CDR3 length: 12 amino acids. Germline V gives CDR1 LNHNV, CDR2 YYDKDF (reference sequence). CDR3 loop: CATSRIGYEQYF. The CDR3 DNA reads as TGTGCCACCAGCAGAATTGGCTACGAGCAGTACTTC.

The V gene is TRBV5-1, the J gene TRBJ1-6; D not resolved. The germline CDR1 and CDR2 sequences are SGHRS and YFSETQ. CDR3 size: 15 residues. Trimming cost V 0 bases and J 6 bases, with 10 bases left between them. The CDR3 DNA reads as TGCGCCAGCAGCTTGGTCGCGGACGTTAATTCACCCCTCCACTTT. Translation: CASSLVADVNSPLHF.

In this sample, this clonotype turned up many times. CDR3 bases: TGTGCCAGCAAAGATACCGGGACAGATAAGTATGGCTACACCTTC. Protein sequence: CASKDTGTDKYGYTF. J is TRBJ1-2 and V is TRBV12-3 or TRBV12-4; 7 nucleotides align to TRBD1. V dropped 7 bases and J dropped 5; count of bases not matched to a gene: 13. The CDR3 spans 15 residues.

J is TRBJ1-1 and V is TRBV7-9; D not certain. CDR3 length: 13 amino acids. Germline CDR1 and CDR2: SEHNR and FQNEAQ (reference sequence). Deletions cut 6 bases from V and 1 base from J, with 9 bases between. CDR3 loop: CASRLTQNTEAFF. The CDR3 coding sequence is TGTGCCAGCAGACTGACCCAGAACACTGAAGCTTTCTTT.

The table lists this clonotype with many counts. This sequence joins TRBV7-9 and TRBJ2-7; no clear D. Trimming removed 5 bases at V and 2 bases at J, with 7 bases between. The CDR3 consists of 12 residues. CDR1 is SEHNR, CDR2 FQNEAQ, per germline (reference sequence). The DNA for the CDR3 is TGTGCCAGCAGCCCTTCGGCCTACGAGCAGTACTTC. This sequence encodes CASSPSAYEQYF.

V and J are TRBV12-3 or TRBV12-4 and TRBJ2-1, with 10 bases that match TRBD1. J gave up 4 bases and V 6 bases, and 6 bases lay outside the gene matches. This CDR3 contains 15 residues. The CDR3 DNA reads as TGTGCCAGCAGCCGGGGACAGGGGCGTTACAATGAGCAGTTCTTC. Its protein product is CASSRGQGRYNEQFF.

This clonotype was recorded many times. The DNA of the CDR3 is TGCGCCAGCAACGGAGGCCTTAGCTCCTACAATGAGCAGTTCTTC. Translation gives CASNGGLSSYNEQFF. The V call is TRBV5-1, the J call TRBJ2-1, with D perhaps TRBD2 (5 bases). Germline assignment: CDR1 SGHRS and CDR2 YFSETQ. The CDR3 totals 15 residues. Trimming took off 6 bases at V and 0 bases at J, with 13 bases between the two ends.